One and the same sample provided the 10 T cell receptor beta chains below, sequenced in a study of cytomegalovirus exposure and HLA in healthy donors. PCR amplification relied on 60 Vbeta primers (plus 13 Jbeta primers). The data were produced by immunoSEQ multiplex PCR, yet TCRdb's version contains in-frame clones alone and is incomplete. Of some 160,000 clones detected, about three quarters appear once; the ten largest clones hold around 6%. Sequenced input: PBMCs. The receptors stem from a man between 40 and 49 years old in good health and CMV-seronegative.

CDR3 amino acids: CASSTAGQGGRPQHF. CDR3 bases: TGTGCCAGTAGTACAGCCGGACAGGGGGGGCGGCCCCAGCATTTT. The rearrangement links TRBV19 to TRBJ1-5, with 10 bases matching TRBD1. Unmatched junction bases numbered 9, after V lost 4 bases and J lost 9 bases. CDR1 and CDR2 (germline): LNHDA, SQIVND (reference sequence). The CDR3 is 15 amino acids. Supplemented by reference TRBV19 and TRBJ1-5, the full variable domain reads DGGITQSPKYLFRKEGQNVTLSCEQNLNHDAMYWYRQDPGQGLRLIYYSQIVNDFQKGDIAEGYSVSREKKESFPLTVTSAQKNPTAFYLCASSTAGQGGRPQHFGDGTRLSIL.

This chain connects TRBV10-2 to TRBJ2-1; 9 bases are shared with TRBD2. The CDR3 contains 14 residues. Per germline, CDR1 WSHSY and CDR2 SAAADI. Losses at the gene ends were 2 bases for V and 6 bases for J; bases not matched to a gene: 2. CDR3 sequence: CASSEIAGVNEQFF. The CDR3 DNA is TGCGCCAGCAGTGAGATAGCGGGAGTCAATGAGCAGTTCTTC.

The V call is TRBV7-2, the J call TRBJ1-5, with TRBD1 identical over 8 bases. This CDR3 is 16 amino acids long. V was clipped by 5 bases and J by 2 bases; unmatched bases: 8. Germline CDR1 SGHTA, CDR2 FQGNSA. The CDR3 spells CASSPTGGSGNQPQHF. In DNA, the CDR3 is TGTGCCAGCAGCCCCACAGGGGGGTCTGGCAATCAGCCCCAGCATTTT.

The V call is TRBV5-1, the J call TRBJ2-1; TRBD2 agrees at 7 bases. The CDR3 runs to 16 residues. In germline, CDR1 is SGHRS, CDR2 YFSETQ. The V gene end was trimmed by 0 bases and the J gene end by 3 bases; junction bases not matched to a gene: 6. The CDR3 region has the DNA TGCGCCAGCAGCTTGGGTAGCCTAGCGGACTACAATGAGCAGTTCTTC. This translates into CASSLGSLADYNEQFF.

As DNA, the CDR3 is TGTGCCAGCAGCTTAGTCGGGACTATCCAAGAGACCCAGTACTTC. Translating gives CASSLVGTIQETQYF. V is TRBV7-9 and J is TRBJ2-5; 7 nucleotides line up with TRBD2. V lost 1 base and J lost 1; bases outside the gene matches: 3. Germline V gives CDR1 SEHNR, CDR2 FQNEAQ (reference sequence). The CDR3 extends over 15 amino acids.

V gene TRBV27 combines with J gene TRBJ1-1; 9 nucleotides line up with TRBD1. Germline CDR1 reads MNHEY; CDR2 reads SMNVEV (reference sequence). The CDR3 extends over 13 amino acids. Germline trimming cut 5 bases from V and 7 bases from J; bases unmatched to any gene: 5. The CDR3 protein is CASSGGQGGEAFF. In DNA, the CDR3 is TGTGCCAGCAGTGGGGGACAGGGAGGTGAAGCTTTCTTT.

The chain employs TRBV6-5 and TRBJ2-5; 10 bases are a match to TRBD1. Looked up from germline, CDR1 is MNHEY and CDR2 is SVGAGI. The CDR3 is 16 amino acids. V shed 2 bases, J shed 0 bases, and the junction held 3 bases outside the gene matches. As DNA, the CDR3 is TGTGCCAGCAGTTACGGGGACAGGGGTTACCAAGAGACCCAGTACTTC. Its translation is CASSYGDRGYQETQYF.

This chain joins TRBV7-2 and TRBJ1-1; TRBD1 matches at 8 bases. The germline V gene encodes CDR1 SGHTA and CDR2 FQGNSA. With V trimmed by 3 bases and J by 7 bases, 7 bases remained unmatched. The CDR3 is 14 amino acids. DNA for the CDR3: TGTGCCAGCAGCTTTATGACAGGGGAGGGTGAAGCTTTCTTT. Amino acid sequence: CASSFMTGEGEAFF.

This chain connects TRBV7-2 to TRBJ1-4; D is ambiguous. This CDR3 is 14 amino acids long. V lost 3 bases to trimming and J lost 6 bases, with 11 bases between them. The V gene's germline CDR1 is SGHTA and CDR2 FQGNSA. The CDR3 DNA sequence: TGTGCCAGCAGCTTTTCACGAGATGATGAAAAACTGTTTTTT. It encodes CASSFSRDDEKLFF.

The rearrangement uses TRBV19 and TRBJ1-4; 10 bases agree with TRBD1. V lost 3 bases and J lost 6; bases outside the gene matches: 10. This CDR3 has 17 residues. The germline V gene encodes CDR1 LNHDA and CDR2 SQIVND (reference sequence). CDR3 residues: CASSILPAGTGDEKLFF. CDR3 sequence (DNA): TGTGCCAGTAGTATCCTCCCTGCCGGGACAGGGGATGAAAAACTGTTTTTT.